Listed here is a single TCR beta chain. The clone's antigen remains unknown. Base qualities are not provided; no much larger clone lies one nucleotide away. TCRbeta CDR3 regions were amplified from genomic DNA using the immunoSEQ Assay, a bias-controlled multiplex PCR. Per the source publication's procedure: Within the assay, amplification of reference gene primers was used to estimate how many nucleated cells each sample contained. To quantify the absolute abundance of each unique TCRbeta CDR3 rearrangement, sequence reads were collapsed and filtered. For each sample, productive Simpson clonality was calculated as the square root of Simpson's diversity index across productive rearrangements. TCRdb took this table from immuneACCESS and kept in-frame rearrangements with V and J called. Such tables lack part of the clones; where checked against another copy, unresolved V genes explain under half of the gap, and the rest is unexplained. That table gives V, J and clone size, and the DNA gave D and trimming. The sample includes around 87,000 clones, with roughly 90% observed a single time. The ten top clones hold about 1.5% of the sample.

This record comes from a study of blood T cell repertoires in COVID-19 (dated by TCRdb to about 2020). In the study overall: Samples covering the acute and convalescent phases of COVID-19 were provided by collaborators in the United States, Italy and Spain. Samples came from the ongoing ImmuneRACE study (first 160 participants) plus 1,254 subjects from 6 global collaborators. The material from the prospective study consisted of cDNA or gDNA derived from T cells, B-cell-depleted T cells, or PBMCs. Nearly every sample came with metadata listing a de-identified subject ID, COVID-19 status, age in years and sex. Where available, HLA class I and class II types were taken from metadata supplied by the sample provider and were not determined by assay-based typing. The repertoires were made available in a free public database intended to serve as a resource for research on the immune response to SARS-CoV-2. The dataset comprised deeply sampled blood TCRbeta repertoires from subjects exposed to, actively infected with, or recovered from COVID-19.

Paper-wide results and their limitations: The quantity of clinical and demographic metadata differed by source and by participant and was supplied without curation.

Each collaborating institution followed its own protocols to collect whole blood in K2EDTA tubes. For TCRbeta analysis, collaborators shipped samples as frozen whole blood, isolated PBMCs, or DNA extracted from either of those sample types. The specimen was peripheral blood. The TCR sequence derives from a human donor with active COVID-19. The donor label of this sample is uncertain.

The CDR3 in this case is CASSGSGTVLPSQETQYF. The DNA is as follows: TGTGCCAGCAGCGGTTCCGGGACAGTTCTCCCCTCCCAAGAGACCCAGTACTTC. The V and J segments used are TRBV9 and TRBJ2-5, and 7 junction bases match TRBD1. Trimming leaves V shorter by 3 bases and J shorter by 1 base, with the junction holding 15 bases beyond the gene matches. The germline V gene specifies SGDLS as CDR1 and YYNGEE as CDR2. The CDR3 sequence holds 18 residues, the cysteine and phenylalanine included. Only CDR3 DNA is held: 54 bases, read in frame from base 1. Here the CDR3 is joined to the reference TRBV9 and TRBJ2-5 genes, and the full variable domain is: DSGVTQTPKHLITATGQRVTLRCSPRSGDLSVYWYQQSLDQGLQFLIQYYNGEERAKGNILERFSAQQFPDLHSELNLSSLELGDSALYFCASSGSGTVLPSQETQYFGPGTRLLVL.